This TCR beta chain was identified during a study of T cell responses to AZD1222 COVID-19 vaccine. The table came from immunoSEQ multiplex PCR; TCRdb's copy has only in-frame clones and leaves some out. The sample contains 150,000 to 200,000 clones, around 90% of which appear only once. Germline V lookup: CDR1 MNHEY, CDR2 SVGEGT. This CDR3 region has 15 residues. V gave up 5 bases and J gave up 6 bases; unmatched junction bases: 8. The genes are TRBV6-2 or TRBV6-3 and TRBJ2-2; 8 bases align to TRBD2. This specimen was peripheral blood, taken 28 days after the second AZD1222 dose. The clonotype was recovered from an adult who received the AZD1222 COVID-19 vaccine. The CDR3 is CASSRQRGQAGELFF. The CDR3 DNA follows: TGTGCCAGCAGTCGCCAGCGGGGGCAGGCCGGGGAGCTGTTTTTT.